This T cell receptor (delta chain) was profiled in a study of gamma-delta T cells after stem cell transplantation. TCRdb re-identified clones in the RT-PCR reads via CATT. The data show thousands of delta-chain clones, about 15% seen once. The origin of this receptor is a human donor. It is not recorded whose cells these are; they may come from a transplant donor. Source material: gamma-delta T cells.

CDR3 region: CALGGPTPPTGGYPPHTDKLIF. CDR3 in DNA: TGTGCTCTTGGGGGACCCACCCCTCCTACTGGGGGATACCCTCCTCACACCGATAAACTCATCTTT. The chain employs TRDV1 and TRDJ1, with 12 bases fitting TRDD3. This CDR3 contains 22 residues. CDR1 TSWWSYY and CDR2 QGS come from the germline V gene. Unmatched junction bases numbered 21, after V lost 4 bases and J lost 0 bases.